Below, one T cell receptor beta chain is given with its context. The data stem from a study of cytomegalovirus exposure and HLA in healthy donors. Produced via immunoSEQ multiplex PCR; TCRdb's table is partial and in-frame only. This sample has around 120,000 clones, with more than 85% found just once. The clonotype comes from a man aged 18-30 years in good health and CMV-seropositive. Sequencing used PBMCs.

Here the CDR3 reads CASSEGAGAFTDTQYF. The CDR3 coding sequence is TGTGCCAGCAGTGAAGGAGCGGGGGCTTTCACAGATACGCAGTATTTT. The chain recombines TRBV6-1 with TRBJ2-3; TRBD2 agrees at 8 bases. CDR1 is MNHNS and CDR2 is SASEGT in the germline V gene. The CDR3 consists of 16 residues. V lost 1 base, J lost 2 bases, and 5 bases stayed unmatched.